This entry features one T cell receptor beta chain sequence. Methods used by the authors: Nucleated cell counts were estimated from reference gene primer amplification. Measured with immunoSEQ multiplex PCR; TCRdb has only the in-frame clones, and not every one. The DNA gave D and trimming, while V, J and clone size come from that table. The profile covers 100,000 to 150,000 clones, with approximately 85% appearing a single time and about 3% taken by the ten largest. This entry belongs to a study of blood T cell repertoires in COVID-19. Material for sequencing was peripheral blood. The receptor was derived from a woman aged 80 or over with COVID-19, enrolled during active disease.

The CDR3 bases are TGTGCCAGCAGCTTAGTCGGACAGGGTAATTCACCCCTCCACTTT. Translated: CASSLVGQGNSPLHF. V usage is TRBV5-4 and J usage is TRBJ1-6; 8 bases fit TRBD1. Germline CDR1 and CDR2: SGHNT and YYREEE (reference sequence). Unmatched junction bases numbered 4, after V lost 2 bases and J lost 6 bases. This CDR3 comprises 15 residues. Based on the CDR3 plus reference TRBV5-4 and TRBJ1-6, the full variable domain is ETGVTQSPTHLIKTRGQQVTLRCSSQSGHNTVSWYQQALGQGPQFIFQYYREEENGRGNFPPRFSGLQFPNYSSELNVNALELDDSALYLCASSLVGQGNSPLHFGNGTRLTVT.